This TCR beta chain was documented in a study of shared clonotypes between healthy human individuals. Across the whole study: Donor composition was a couple of women and three men, aged 18 to 49.

A remark on this clone: What it binds is not known.

Sequenced by immunoSEQ multiplex PCR; TCRdb stores in-frame clones only, minus some. The sample lists roughly 2.4 million clones, about 94% occurring once. Study conclusions and caveats: All-four-donor shared clonotypes had higher generation probabilities than non-shared clonotypes did.

The TCR was taken from a man between 18 and 29 years old in good health. The sample consisted of naive CD4+ T cells sorted from blood. As for subset: CD45RA+ positively selected.

The CDR3 DNA sequence: TGTGCCAGCAGGCCCGGGACAGAAGAGACCCAGTACTTC. It translates to CASRPGTEETQYF. This chain connects TRBV7-2 to TRBJ2-5; 7 bases match TRBD1. This CDR3 region has 13 residues. The ends lost 6 bases at V and 3 bases at J; junction bases unmatched: 4. Germline loops: CDR1 SGHTA, CDR2 FQGNSA.